The rows below give T cell receptor beta chains drawn from one sample of a study of T cell responses to AZD1222 COVID-19 vaccine. Assay: immunoSEQ multiplex PCR; the TCRdb copy retains only in-frame clones and omits some. The table lists roughly 120,000 clones, 80% to 90% of them singletons. The sample here was peripheral blood, taken 28 days after the second AZD1222 dose. The source is an adult who received the AZD1222 COVID-19 vaccine. The CDR3 runs from the conserved cysteine through the conserved F or W. Fields, in order: J gene, clone size, D gene, V gene, CDR3 protein, CDR3 DNA. A D gene is named only where the DNA matches it firmly. Expanded clones are given a class, and other clones once, few, many or no size at all.

J: TRBJ1-1; size: .; D: .; V: TRBV12-5; CDR3: CASADGQINTEAFF; DNA: TGTGCTAGTGCTGATGGACAGATTAACACTGAAGCTTTCTTT
J: TRBJ1-1; size: .; D: .; V: TRBV7-2; CDR3: CASSFRANTEAFF; DNA: TGTGCCAGCAGCTTCAGGGCTAACACTGAAGCTTTCTTT
J: TRBJ1-5; size: .; D: .; V: TRBV6-1; CDR3: CASSESGYSNQPQHF; DNA: TGTGCCAGCAGTGAATCGGGTTATAGCAATCAGCCCCAGCATTTT
J: TRBJ2-5; size: .; D: TRBD1; V: TRBV4-1; CDR3: CASSQDRQGVNQETQYF; DNA: TGCGCCAGCAGCCAAGATCGCCAGGGGGTTAACCAAGAGACCCAGTACTTC
J: TRBJ2-1; size: once; D: .; V: TRBV28; CDR3: CASSYVWYEQFF; DNA: TGTGCCAGCAGTTATGTGTGGTATGAGCAGTTCTTC
J: TRBJ1-1; size: .; D: .; V: TRBV6-4; CDR3: CASRIGSENTEAFF; DNA: TGTGCCAGCAGAATAGGGTCAGAAAACACTGAAGCTTTCTTT
J: TRBJ1-5; size: once; D: .; V: TRBV15; CDR3: CATSALGGEIDQPQHF; DNA: TGTGCCACCAGCGCCCTCGGGGGAGAGATAGATCAGCCCCAGCATTTT
J: TRBJ2-3; size: .; D: TRBD1; V: TRBV6-4; CDR3: CASSDSPDRGTDTQYF; DNA: TGTGCCAGCAGTGACTCCCCGGACAGGGGAACAGATACGCAGTATTTT
J: TRBJ2-2; size: .; D: TRBD2; V: TRBV5-1; CDR3: CASSATSGRAPGELFF; DNA: TGCGCCAGCAGCGCGACTAGCGGGAGGGCCCCCGGGGAGCTGTTTTTT
J: TRBJ1-1; size: .; D: .; V: TRBV7-9; CDR3: CASSSFEATEAFF; DNA: TGTGCCAGCAGCTCCTTCGAAGCGACTGAAGCTTTCTTT
J: TRBJ2-3; size: .; D: .; V: TRBV5-1; CDR3: CASSLVGNYPTDTQYF; DNA: TGCGCCAGCAGCTTGGTTGGTAACTATCCCACAGATACGCAGTATTTT
J: TRBJ1-1; size: .; D: .; V: TRBV30; CDR3: CAWSVPDRLKAFF; DNA: TGTGCCTGGAGTGTCCCGGACCGCCTAAAAGCTTTCTTT
J: TRBJ2-3; size: once; D: TRBD1; V: TRBV6-5; CDR3: CASSYSGQTDTQYF; DNA: TGTGCCAGCAGTTACTCGGGACAGACAGATACGCAGTATTTT
J: TRBJ1-4; size: .; D: .; V: TRBV4-1; CDR3: CASSQDPSRRRPNEKLFF; DNA: TGCGCCAGCAGCCAAGATCCCTCACGACGCCGCCCTAATGAAAAACTGTTTTTT
J: TRBJ2-1; size: .; D: .; V: TRBV7-9; CDR3: CASSRQYGRGNEQFF; DNA: TGTGCCAGCAGCCGGCAATACGGGAGAGGCAATGAGCAGTTCTTC
J: TRBJ1-2; size: .; D: .; V: TRBV3-1/TRBV3-2; CDR3: CASRRAPTGTNYGYTF; DNA: TGTGCCAGCAGACGCGCCCCGACAGGTACTAACTATGGCTACACCTTC
J: TRBJ2-7; size: .; D: TRBD1; V: TRBV18; CDR3: CASSPRDSSYEQYF; DNA: TGTGCCAGCTCACCCCGGGACAGTTCCTACGAGCAGTACTTC
J: TRBJ1-6; size: once; D: .; V: TRBV30; CDR3: CAWGLGGGSPLHF; DNA: TGTGCCTGGGGTTTGGGGGGTGGTTCACCCCTCCACTTT
J: TRBJ2-7; size: few; D: TRBD1; V: TRBV19; CDR3: CASSRNPGQNYEQYF; DNA: TGTGCCAGTAGTAGGAATCCGGGACAGAACTACGAGCAGTACTTC
J: TRBJ2-3; size: .; D: .; V: TRBV2; CDR3: CASRATLQVDTQYF; DNA: TGTGCCAGCAGGGCAACGCTACAGGTAGATACGCAGTATTTT
J: TRBJ1-1; size: .; D: .; V: TRBV25-1; CDR3: CASSEWGSGTEAFF; DNA: TGTGCCAGCAGTGAGTGGGGGTCGGGGACTGAAGCTTTCTTT
J: TRBJ1-1; size: few; D: .; V: TRBV6-5; CDR3: CASSLSRGDTEAFF; DNA: TGTGCCAGCAGCCTAAGCAGGGGTGACACTGAAGCTTTCTTT
J: TRBJ1-3; size: .; D: .; V: TRBV18; CDR3: CASSPPGAGNTIYF; DNA: TGTGCCAGCTCACCCCCAGGGGCTGGAAACACCATATATTTT
J: TRBJ1-6; size: .; D: .; V: TRBV12-3/TRBV12-4; CDR3: CASSLEGRSPLHF; DNA: TGTGCCAGCAGTTTAGAGGGGCGTTCACCCCTCCACTTT
J: TRBJ2-2; size: .; D: .; V: TRBV15; CDR3: CATSRDRGATGELFF; DNA: TGTGCCACCAGCAGAGATAGAGGGGCCACCGGGGAGCTGTTTTTT
J: TRBJ2-1; size: .; D: .; V: TRBV5-1; CDR3: CASSFTGRRSYNEQFF; DNA: TGCGCCAGCAGCTTTACAGGGCGTCGGTCCTACAATGAGCAGTTCTTC
J: TRBJ1-2; size: .; D: .; V: TRBV11-2; CDR3: CASSTMGLGYTF; DNA: TGTGCCAGCAGCACCATGGGGCTTGGCTACACCTTC
J: TRBJ1-2; size: .; D: .; V: TRBV29-1; CDR3: CSVETENYGYTF; DNA: TGCAGCGTTGAAACGGAGAACTATGGCTACACCTTC
J: TRBJ1-5; size: .; D: .; V: TRBV3-1/TRBV3-2; CDR3: CASSPQGTHNQPQHF; DNA: TGTGCCAGCAGCCCGCAGGGGACCCACAATCAGCCCCAGCATTTT
J: TRBJ1-5; size: .; D: .; V: TRBV2; CDR3: CASSVYSGEDIGGNQPQHF; DNA: TGTGCCAGCAGTGTTTACTCCGGAGAAGATATCGGTGGCAATCAGCCCCAGCATTTT
J: TRBJ1-1; size: .; D: .; V: TRBV5-5; CDR3: CASSFEPNTEAFF; DNA: TGTGCCAGCAGCTTTGAGCCGAACACTGAAGCTTTCTTT
J: TRBJ1-5; size: .; D: .; V: TRBV27; CDR3: CASAEITGIQPQHF; DNA: TGTGCCAGCGCAGAAATTACAGGGATTCAGCCCCAGCATTTT
J: TRBJ1-5; size: .; D: .; V: TRBV18; CDR3: CASSPGPRGQPQHF; DNA: TGTGCCAGCTCACCGGGGCCTAGGGGTCAGCCCCAGCATTTT
J: TRBJ2-5; size: .; D: TRBD2; V: TRBV5-1; CDR3: CASSFSVAGPEETQYF; DNA: TGCGCCAGCAGCTTCAGCGTAGCGGGGCCAGAAGAGACCCAGTACTTC
J: TRBJ1-3; size: .; D: .; V: TRBV19; CDR3: CASSIESGGYSGNTIYF; DNA: TGTGCCAGTAGTATAGAGTCTGGGGGTTACTCTGGAAACACCATATATTTT
J: TRBJ1-4; size: .; D: TRBD1; V: TRBV5-1; CDR3: CASSLGQGDTNEKLFF; DNA: TGCGCCAGCAGCTTGGGGCAGGGGGACACTAATGAAAAACTGTTTTTT
J: TRBJ2-1; size: .; D: TRBD1; V: TRBV6-4; CDR3: CASSWTGDSYNEQFF; DNA: TGTGCCAGCTCTTGGACAGGGGACTCCTACAATGAGCAGTTCTTC
J: TRBJ2-2; size: once; D: TRBD1; V: TRBV2; CDR3: CASIGDRVGELFF; DNA: TGTGCCAGCATCGGGGACAGGGTCGGGGAGCTGTTTTTT
J: TRBJ1-4; size: .; D: .; V: TRBV19; CDR3: CASTPPLQGATNEKLFF; DNA: TGTGCCAGTACTCCCCCCCTGCAGGGTGCAACTAATGAAAAACTGTTTTTT
J: TRBJ1-6; size: .; D: .; V: TRBV25-1; CDR3: CASSDTRDTDNSPLHF; DNA: TGTGCCAGCAGTGATACTCGGGACACCGATAATTCACCCCTCCACTTT
J: TRBJ1-1; size: .; D: TRBD1; V: TRBV19; CDR3: CASLGTEHTEAFF; DNA: TGTGCCAGCCTAGGGACAGAGCACACTGAAGCTTTCTTT
J: TRBJ1-5; size: .; D: .; V: TRBV4-1; CDR3: CASSQDHGRAGQPQHF; DNA: TGCGCCAGCAGCCAAGATCACGGCAGGGCGGGACAGCCCCAGCATTTT
J: TRBJ2-7; size: .; D: TRBD2; V: TRBV4-2; CDR3: CASSQDTGGSSYEQYF; DNA: TGTGCCAGCAGCCAAGATACGGGCGGGAGCTCCTACGAGCAGTACTTC
J: TRBJ2-2; size: .; D: .; V: TRBV9; CDR3: CASSVADTGELFF; DNA: TGTGCCAGCAGCGTAGCCGACACCGGGGAGCTGTTTTTT
J: TRBJ2-5; size: .; D: TRBD2; V: TRBV3-1/TRBV3-2; CDR3: CASSPSGTQETQYF; DNA: TGTGCCAGCAGCCCTAGCGGGACCCAAGAGACCCAGTACTTC
J: TRBJ2-1; size: .; D: TRBD2; V: TRBV27; CDR3: CASSSSGGAGDEQFF; DNA: TGTGCCAGCAGTTCTAGCGGGGGGGCCGGCGATGAGCAGTTCTTC